This TCR beta chain was sequenced during a study of early T cells in non-severe SARS-CoV-2 infection. As for the study in general: It was bulk RNA from unsorted whole blood that was sequenced, and the chains were unpaired. Points from the study as a whole: Clonotype matching in VDJdb favored anti-spike CD8 responses and did not capture private and CD4 specificities.

This clonotype has at least ten counts. What it recognizes is unknown. Trimming stripped 5 bases from V and 3 bases from J, with 17 bases between. The CDR3 length is 16 residues. In germline, CDR1 is SGHVS, CDR2 FNYEAQ. Individual cDNA molecules carried attached unique molecular identifiers. TCRdb itself ran the 5' RACE reads through MiXCR, one entry per CDR3 protein. The sample includes about 77,000 distinct CDR3 sequences, 5% of them seen just once. Sample: whole blood, taken at baseline. This chain connects TRBV7-6 to TRBJ2-1; no definite D call. This clonotype was obtained from an adult who was a healthcare worker with PCR-confirmed SARS-CoV-2 infection or an uninfected control (not recorded which). The CDR3, as DNA: TGTGCCAGCAGCCCAAGAGGCGGAGACGACTACAATGAGCAGTTCTTC. Residues: CASSPRGGDDYNEQFF.